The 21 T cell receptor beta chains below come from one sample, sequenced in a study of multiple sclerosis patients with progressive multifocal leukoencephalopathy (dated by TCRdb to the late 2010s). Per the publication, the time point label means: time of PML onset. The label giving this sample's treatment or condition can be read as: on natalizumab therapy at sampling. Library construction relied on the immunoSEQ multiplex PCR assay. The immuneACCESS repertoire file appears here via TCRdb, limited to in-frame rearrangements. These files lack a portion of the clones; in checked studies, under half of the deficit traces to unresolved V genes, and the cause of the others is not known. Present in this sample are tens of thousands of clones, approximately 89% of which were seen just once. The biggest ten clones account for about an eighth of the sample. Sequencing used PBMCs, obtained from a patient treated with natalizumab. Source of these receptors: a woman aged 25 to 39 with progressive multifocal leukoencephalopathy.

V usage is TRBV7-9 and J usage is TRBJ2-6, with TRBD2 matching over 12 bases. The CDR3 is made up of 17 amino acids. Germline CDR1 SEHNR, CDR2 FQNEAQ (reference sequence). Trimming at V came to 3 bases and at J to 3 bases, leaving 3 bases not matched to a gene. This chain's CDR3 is CASSLTSGRGGANVLTF. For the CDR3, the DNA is TGTGCCAGCAGCTTGACTAGCGGGAGAGGTGGGGCCAACGTCCTGACTTTC.

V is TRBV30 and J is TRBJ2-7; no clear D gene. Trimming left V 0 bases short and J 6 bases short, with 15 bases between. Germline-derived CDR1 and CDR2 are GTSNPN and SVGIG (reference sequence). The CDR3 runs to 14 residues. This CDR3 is CAWSVSSGIFEQYF. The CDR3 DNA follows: TGTGCCTGGAGTGTATCTAGTGGAATCTTCGAGCAGTACTTC.

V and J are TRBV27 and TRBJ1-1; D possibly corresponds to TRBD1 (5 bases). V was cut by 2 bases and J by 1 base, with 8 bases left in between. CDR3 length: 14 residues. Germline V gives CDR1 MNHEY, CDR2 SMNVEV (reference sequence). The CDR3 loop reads CASSLLGANTEAFF. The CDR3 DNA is TGTGCCAGCAGTTTACTAGGGGCGAACACTGAAGCTTTCTTT.

The CDR3 nucleotides read TGTGCCAGCAGCCTTCGACTAGCGGGGGAAGAGACCCAGTACTTC. Its translation: CASSLRLAGEETQYF. The rearrangement uses TRBV7-8 and TRBJ2-5, with 12 bases fitting TRBD2. Germline lookup yields CDR1 SGHVS and CDR2 FQNEAQ. This CDR3 contains 15 residues. V shed 5 bases, J shed 3 bases, and the junction held 4 bases outside the gene matches. The full variable domain, in which reference TRBV7-8 and TRBJ2-5 provide the parts outside the CDR3, is GAGVSQSPRYKVAKRGQDVALRCDPISGHVSLFWYQQALGQGPEFLTYFQNEAQLDKSGLPSDRFFAERPEGSVSTLKIQRTQQEDSAVYLCASSLRLAGEETQYFGPGTRLLVL.

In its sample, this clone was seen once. The CDR3: CASSENGRTSNSPLHF. CDR3 coding DNA: TGTGCCAGCAGTGAGAACGGACGGACCTCTAATTCACCCCTCCACTTT. The chain couples TRBV2 to TRBJ1-6; D unresolved. V was shortened by 3 bases and J by 6 bases, with 15 bases between the two germline ends. CDR1 is SNHLY and CDR2 is FYNNEI in the germline V gene. The CDR3 is made up of 16 amino acids.

CDR3 region: CASSVQDTSTDTQYF. CDR3 DNA: TGTGCCAGCAGCGTACAGGACACTAGCACAGATACGCAGTATTTT. The rearrangement uses TRBV9 and TRBJ2-3; possible D gene TRBD1, 5 bases. The CDR3 consists of 15 residues. Trimming removed 1 base at V and 0 bases at J, with 9 bases between. Germline V gene sequence: CDR1 SGDLS, CDR2 YYNGEE.

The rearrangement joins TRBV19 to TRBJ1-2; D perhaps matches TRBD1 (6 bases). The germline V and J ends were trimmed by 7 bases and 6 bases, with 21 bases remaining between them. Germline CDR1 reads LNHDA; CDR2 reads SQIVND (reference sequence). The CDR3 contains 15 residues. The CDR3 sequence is CASTPRPGGNHGYTF. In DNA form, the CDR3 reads TGTGCCAGTACCCCTCGGCCGGGGGGCAATCATGGCTACACCTTC. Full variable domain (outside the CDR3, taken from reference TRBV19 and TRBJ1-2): DGGITQSPKYLFRKEGQNVTLSCEQNLNHDAMYWYRQDPGQGLRLIYYSQIVNDFQKGDIAEGYSVSREKKESFPLTVTSAQKNPTAFYLCASTPRPGGNHGYTFGSGTRLTVV.

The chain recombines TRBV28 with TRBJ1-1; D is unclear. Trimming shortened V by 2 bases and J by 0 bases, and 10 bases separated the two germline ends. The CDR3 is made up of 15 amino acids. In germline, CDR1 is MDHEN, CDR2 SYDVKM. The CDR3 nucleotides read TGTGCCAGCAGTTTAGTTGGTGATATGAACACTGAAGCTTTCTTT. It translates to CASSLVGDMNTEAFF. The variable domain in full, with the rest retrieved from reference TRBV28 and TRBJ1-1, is DVKVTQSSRYLVKRTGEKVFLECVQDMDHENMFWYRQDPGLGLRLIYFSYDVKMKEKGDIPEGYSVSREKKERFSLILESASTNQTSMYLCASSLVGDMNTEAFFGQGTRLTVV.

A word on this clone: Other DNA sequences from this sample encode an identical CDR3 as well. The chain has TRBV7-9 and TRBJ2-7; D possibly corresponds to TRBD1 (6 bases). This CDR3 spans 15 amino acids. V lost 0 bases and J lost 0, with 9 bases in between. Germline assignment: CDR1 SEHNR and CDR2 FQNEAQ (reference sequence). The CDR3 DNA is TGTGCCAGCAGCTTAGCGAGGGACAACTCCTACGAGCAGTACTTC. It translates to CASSLARDNSYEQYF.

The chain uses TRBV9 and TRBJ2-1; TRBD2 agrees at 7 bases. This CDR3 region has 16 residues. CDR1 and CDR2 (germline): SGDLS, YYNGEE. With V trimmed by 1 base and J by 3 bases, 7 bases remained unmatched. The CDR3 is CASSVRGEGIYNEQFF. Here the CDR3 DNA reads TGTGCCAGCAGCGTAAGAGGGGAGGGCATCTACAATGAGCAGTTCTTC.

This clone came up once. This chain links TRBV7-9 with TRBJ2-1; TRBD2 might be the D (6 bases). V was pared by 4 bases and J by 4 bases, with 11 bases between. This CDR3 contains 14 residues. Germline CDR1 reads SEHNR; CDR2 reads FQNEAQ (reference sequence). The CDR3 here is CASSWEDVYNEQFF. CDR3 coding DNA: TGTGCCAGCAGCTGGGAGGACGTATACAATGAGCAGTTCTTC.

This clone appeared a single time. The CDR3 sequence is CAWSGWLVRNTDTQYF. CDR3 DNA: TGTGCCTGGAGTGGGTGGCTAGTCCGGAACACAGATACGCAGTATTTT. V is TRBV30 and J is TRBJ2-3, with unresolved D. Trimming removed 1 base at V and 2 bases at J, with 16 bases between. This CDR3 contains 16 residues. Looked up from germline, CDR1 is GTSNPN and CDR2 is SVGIG (reference sequence).

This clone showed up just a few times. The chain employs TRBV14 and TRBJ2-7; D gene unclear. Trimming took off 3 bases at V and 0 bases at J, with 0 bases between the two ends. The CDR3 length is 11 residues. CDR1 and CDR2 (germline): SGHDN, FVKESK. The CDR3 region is CASSHSYEQYF. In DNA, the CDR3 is TGTGCCAGCAGCCACTCCTACGAGCAGTACTTC.

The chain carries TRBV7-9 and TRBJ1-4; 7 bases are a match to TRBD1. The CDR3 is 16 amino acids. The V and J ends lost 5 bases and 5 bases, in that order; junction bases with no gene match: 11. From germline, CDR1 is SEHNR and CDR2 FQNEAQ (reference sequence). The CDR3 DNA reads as TGTGCCAGCAGCCCCGGGACAGCAGGGAGGAATGAAAAACTGTTTTTT. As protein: CASSPGTAGRNEKLFF.

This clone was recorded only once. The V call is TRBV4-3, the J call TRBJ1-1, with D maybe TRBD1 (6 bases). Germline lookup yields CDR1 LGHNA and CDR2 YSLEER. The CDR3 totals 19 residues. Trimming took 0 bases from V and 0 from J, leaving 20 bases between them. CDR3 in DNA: TGCGCCAGCAGCCAAGACGGGGGCAGGTCCCATGGGATGAACACTGAAGCTTTCTTT. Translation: CASSQDGGRSHGMNTEAFF.

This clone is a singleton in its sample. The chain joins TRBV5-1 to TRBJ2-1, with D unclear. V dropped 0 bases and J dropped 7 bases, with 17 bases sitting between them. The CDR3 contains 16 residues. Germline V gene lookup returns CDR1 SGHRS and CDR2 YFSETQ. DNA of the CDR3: TGCGCCAGCAGCTTGGTCGCCAGCGCCTACGGTAATGAGCAGTTCTTC. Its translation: CASSLVASAYGNEQFF.

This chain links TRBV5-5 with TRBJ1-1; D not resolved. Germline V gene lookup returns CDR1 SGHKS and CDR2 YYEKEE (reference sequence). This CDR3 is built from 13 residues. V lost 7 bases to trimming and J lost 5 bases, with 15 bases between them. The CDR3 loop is CASAVYWVTEAFF. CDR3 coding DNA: TGTGCCAGCGCTGTATACTGGGTAACTGAAGCTTTCTTT.

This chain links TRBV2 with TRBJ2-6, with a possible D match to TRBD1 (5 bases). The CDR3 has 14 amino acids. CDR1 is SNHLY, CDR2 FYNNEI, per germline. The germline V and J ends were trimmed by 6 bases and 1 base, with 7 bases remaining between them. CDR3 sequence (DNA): TGTGCCAGCAGGGACAAATCTGGGGCCAACGTCCTGACTTTC. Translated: CASRDKSGANVLTF. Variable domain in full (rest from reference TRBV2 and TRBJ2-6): EPEVTQTPSHQVTQMGQEVILRCVPISNHLYFYWYRQILGQKVEFLVSFYNNEISEKSEIFDDQFSVERPDGSNFTLKIRSTKLEDSAMYFCASRDKSGANVLTFGAGSRLTVL.

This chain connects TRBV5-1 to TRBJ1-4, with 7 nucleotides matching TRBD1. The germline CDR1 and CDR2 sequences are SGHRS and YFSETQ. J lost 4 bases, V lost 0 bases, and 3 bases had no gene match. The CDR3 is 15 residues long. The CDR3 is CASSLGGQLNEKLFF. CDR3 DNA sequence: TGCGCCAGCAGCTTGGGGGGACAGCTTAATGAAAAACTGTTTTTT.

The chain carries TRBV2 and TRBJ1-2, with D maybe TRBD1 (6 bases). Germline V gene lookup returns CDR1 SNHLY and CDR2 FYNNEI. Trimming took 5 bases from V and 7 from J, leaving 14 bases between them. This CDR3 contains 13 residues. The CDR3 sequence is CASSSDGGGGYTF. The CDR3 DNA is TGTGCCAGCAGTTCAGACGGGGGCGGTGGCTACACCTTC. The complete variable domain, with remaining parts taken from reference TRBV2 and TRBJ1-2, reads EPEVTQTPSHQVTQMGQEVILRCVPISNHLYFYWYRQILGQKVEFLVSFYNNEISEKSEIFDDQFSVERPDGSNFTLKIRSTKLEDSAMYFCASSSDGGGGYTFGSGTRLTVV.

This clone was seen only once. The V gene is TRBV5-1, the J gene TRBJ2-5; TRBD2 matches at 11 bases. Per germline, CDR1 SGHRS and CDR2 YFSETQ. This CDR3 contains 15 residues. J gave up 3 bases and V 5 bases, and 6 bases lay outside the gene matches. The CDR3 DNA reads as TGCGCCAGCAGGATCAAACTAGCGGGAGAAGAGACCCAGTACTTC. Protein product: CASRIKLAGEETQYF.